These T cell receptor beta chains were read from a single sample in a study of blood T cells in healthy people across ages. TCRdb fed the 5' RACE reads into MiXCR, producing one record per CDR3 protein. The sample lists some 1.1 million distinct CDR3 sequences; more than 30% were seen once. The sequenced sample was blood. The receptor set was obtained from a man between 18 and 29 years old in good health. The CDR3 runs from the conserved cysteine through the conserved F or W. A D gene is named only where the DNA matches it firmly. A clone size is listed for some rows: how often the clone was seen (once, few, many), or a class if it is expanded.

size	D	J	V	DNA	CDR3
few	NA	TRBJ2-7	TRBV6-5	TGTGCCAGCAGTTACTCCGAGGGGGCCTACGAGCAGTACTTC	CASSYSEGAYEQYF
NA	NA	TRBJ2-2	TRBV4-1	TGCGCCAGCAGCCAAGTGGGCAGGGGTCCCACCGGGGAGCTGTTTTTT	CASSQVGRGPTGELFF
few	NA	TRBJ2-3	TRBV6-2/TRBV6-3	TGTGCCAGCAGCTACGTTATCTATACGCAGTATTTT	CASSYVIYTQYF
few	NA	TRBJ2-1	TRBV5-6	TGTGCCAGCAGCCATATGGACGGGGGCGGCTACAATGAGCAGTTCTTC	CASSHMDGGGYNEQFF
few	NA	TRBJ1-2	TRBV9	TGTGCCAGCAGCCCGCGTGGCACCTGGCACCCCAACTATGGCTACACCTTC	CASSPRGTWHPNYGYTF
few	TRBD1	TRBJ1-4	TRBV20-1	TGCAGTGCACCAGACAGGGCAACTAATGAAAAACTGTTTTTT	CSAPDRATNEKLFF
NA	NA	TRBJ2-2	TRBV2	TGTGCCAGCAGTTGGGAACAGTCCACCGGGGAGCTGTTTTTT	CASSWEQSTGELFF
few	NA	TRBJ2-7	TRBV6-5	TGTGCCAACCATCCCCCTCGGAGCAGACACTACGAGCAGTACTTC	CANHPPRSRHYEQYF
NA	TRBD1	TRBJ1-2	TRBV20-1	TGCAGTGCTAGACCTATCGAGACAGGGGATGGGAGCGGCTACACCTTC	CSARPIETGDGSGYTF
few	NA	TRBJ2-7	TRBV2	TGTGCCAGCGGCTCAGATCTCTCCTACGAGCAGTACTTC	CASGSDLSYEQYF
NA	NA	TRBJ1-3	TRBV7-2	TGTGCCAGCAGCTTAGAGGGCAACGCTGGAAACACCATATATTTT	CASSLEGNAGNTIYF
NA	NA	TRBJ2-7	TRBV28	TGTGCCAGCAGCCGAGTCGCCGGGGAGGAGCAGTACTTC	CASSRVAGEEQYF
NA	NA	TRBJ1-5	TRBV3-1	TGTGCCAGCAGCCAAGGACAGGATCTTCGGTGGCCCCAGCATTTT	CASSQGQDLRWPQHF